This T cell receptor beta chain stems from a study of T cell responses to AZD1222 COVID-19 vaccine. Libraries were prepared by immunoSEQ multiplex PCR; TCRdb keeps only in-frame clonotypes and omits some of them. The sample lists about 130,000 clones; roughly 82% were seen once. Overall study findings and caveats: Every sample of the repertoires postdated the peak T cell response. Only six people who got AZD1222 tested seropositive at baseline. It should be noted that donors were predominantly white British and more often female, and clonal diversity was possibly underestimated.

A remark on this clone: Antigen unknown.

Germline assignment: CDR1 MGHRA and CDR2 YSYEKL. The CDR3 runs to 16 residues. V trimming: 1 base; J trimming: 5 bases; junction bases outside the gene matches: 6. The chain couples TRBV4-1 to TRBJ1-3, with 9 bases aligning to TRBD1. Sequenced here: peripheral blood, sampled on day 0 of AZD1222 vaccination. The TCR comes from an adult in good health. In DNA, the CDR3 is TGCGCCAGCAGCCAAGGGGGACAGGGTTTCAGAAACACCATATATTTT. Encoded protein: CASSQGGQGFRNTIYF.